The rows below give T cell receptor beta chains drawn from one sample of a study of cytomegalovirus exposure and HLA in healthy donors. Here immunoSEQ multiplex PCR was the method, and the copy in TCRdb shows in-frame clones only, minus some. The table shows about 79,000 clones, with more than 85% occurring only once. The sample comprised PBMCs. The receptor set was obtained from a woman aged 25 to 45 in good health and CMV-seronegative. CDR3s include the opening cysteine and the closing phenylalanine or tryptophan. The order of the fields is V gene, J gene, clone size, CDR3 protein. Only part of the rows carry a size: once, few, many, or a class if the clone is expanded.

V gene: TRBV4-3; J gene: TRBJ1-1; clone size: once; CDR3 protein: CASSQDVQRDTEAFF
V gene: TRBV11-2; J gene: TRBJ2-2; clone size: NA; CDR3 protein: CASSSRTAVGTGELFF
V gene: TRBV7-9; J gene: TRBJ1-2; clone size: few; CDR3 protein: CASSQQEGLGYTF
V gene: TRBV5-6; J gene: TRBJ1-1; clone size: NA; CDR3 protein: CASSSSLRGENTEAFF
V gene: TRBV29-1; J gene: TRBJ2-7; clone size: few; CDR3 protein: CSVATSGGIGEQYF
V gene: TRBV18; J gene: TRBJ1-1; clone size: NA; CDR3 protein: CASSHEEPTEAFF
V gene: TRBV6-6; J gene: TRBJ2-1; clone size: NA; CDR3 protein: CASSAERGGLNEQFF
V gene: TRBV18; J gene: TRBJ2-7; clone size: NA; CDR3 protein: CASSRTSGSDEQYF
V gene: TRBV6-1; J gene: TRBJ2-5; clone size: NA; CDR3 protein: CASREGGRMETQYF
V gene: TRBV10-3; J gene: TRBJ1-2; clone size: NA; CDR3 protein: CAISEQNNYGYTF
V gene: TRBV18; J gene: TRBJ1-5; clone size: NA; CDR3 protein: CASSLEITGTGQPQHF
V gene: TRBV27; J gene: TRBJ1-6; clone size: NA; CDR3 protein: CASSLRGFNSPLHF
V gene: TRBV28; J gene: TRBJ2-7; clone size: NA; CDR3 protein: CASGLAGGHYEQYF
V gene: TRBV6-1; J gene: TRBJ1-1; clone size: NA; CDR3 protein: CASSAGGRLNTEAFF
V gene: TRBV7-2; J gene: TRBJ2-7; clone size: NA; CDR3 protein: CASSFERALYEQYF
V gene: TRBV7-9; J gene: TRBJ1-2; clone size: NA; CDR3 protein: CASSLGQNYGYTF
V gene: TRBV14; J gene: TRBJ2-7; clone size: NA; CDR3 protein: CASSPGGRGSYEQYF
V gene: TRBV14; J gene: TRBJ2-1; clone size: NA; CDR3 protein: CASSPPGLEIYNEQFF
V gene: TRBV27; J gene: TRBJ1-5; clone size: NA; CDR3 protein: CASSLLSGFQPQHF
V gene: TRBV6-1; J gene: TRBJ1-5; clone size: NA; CDR3 protein: CASSPRGGNQPQHF
V gene: TRBV10-3; J gene: TRBJ2-3; clone size: once; CDR3 protein: CAISESTGGGNTQYF
V gene: TRBV19; J gene: TRBJ1-2; clone size: NA; CDR3 protein: CASSAGQRINYGYTF
V gene: TRBV6-5; J gene: TRBJ1-1; clone size: NA; CDR3 protein: CASSYSGKAFF
V gene: TRBV6-5; J gene: TRBJ1-1; clone size: NA; CDR3 protein: CASRHQGGTEAFF
V gene: TRBV28; J gene: TRBJ1-1; clone size: once; CDR3 protein: CASSPGQGGTEAFF
V gene: TRBV30; J gene: TRBJ1-2; clone size: NA; CDR3 protein: CAWSPPGYGYTF
V gene: TRBV5-1; J gene: TRBJ2-3; clone size: NA; CDR3 protein: CASSLDLTGVTDTQYF
V gene: TRBV6-6; J gene: TRBJ1-2; clone size: NA; CDR3 protein: CASSSRVAYGYTF
V gene: TRBV18; J gene: TRBJ1-2; clone size: NA; CDR3 protein: CASSPGEIDGYTF